This T cell receptor beta chain is drawn from a study of T cell responses to AZD1222 COVID-19 vaccine. This clone was observed a handful of times. Trimming at V came to 1 base and at J to 8 bases, leaving 10 bases not matched to a gene. This CDR3 is 15 amino acids long. Germline CDR1 reads LGHNA; CDR2 reads YSLEER. The data were produced by immunoSEQ multiplex PCR, yet TCRdb's version contains in-frame clones alone and is incomplete. The sample carries about 110,000 clones, roughly 87% recorded once. The chain couples TRBV4-3 to TRBJ1-2; TRBD1 matches at 7 bases. The sequence was collected from an adult in good health. Source: peripheral blood, taken on day 0 of AZD1222 vaccination. This CDR3 is CASSQATDRRSGYTF. CDR3 bases: TGCGCCAGCAGCCAAGCGACGGACAGGAGATCCGGCTACACCTTC.